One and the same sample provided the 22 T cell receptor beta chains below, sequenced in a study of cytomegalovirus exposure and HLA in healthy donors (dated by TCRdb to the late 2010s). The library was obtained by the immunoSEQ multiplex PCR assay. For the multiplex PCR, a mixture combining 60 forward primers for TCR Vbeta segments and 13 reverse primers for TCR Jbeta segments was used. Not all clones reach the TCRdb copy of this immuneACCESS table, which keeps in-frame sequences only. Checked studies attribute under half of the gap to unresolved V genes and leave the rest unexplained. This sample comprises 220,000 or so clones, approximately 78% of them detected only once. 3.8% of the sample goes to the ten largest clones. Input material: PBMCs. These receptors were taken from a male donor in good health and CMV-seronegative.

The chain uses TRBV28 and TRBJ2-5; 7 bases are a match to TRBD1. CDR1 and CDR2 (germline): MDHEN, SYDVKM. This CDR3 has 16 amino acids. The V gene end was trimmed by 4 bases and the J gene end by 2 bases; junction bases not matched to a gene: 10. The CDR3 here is CASSSTGVGIQETQYF. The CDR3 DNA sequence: TGTGCCAGCAGTTCTACAGGGGTAGGGATACAAGAGACCCAGTACTTC.

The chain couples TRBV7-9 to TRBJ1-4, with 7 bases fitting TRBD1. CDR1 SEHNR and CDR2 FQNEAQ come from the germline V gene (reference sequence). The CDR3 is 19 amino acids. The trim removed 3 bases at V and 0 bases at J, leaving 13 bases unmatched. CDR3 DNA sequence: TGTGCCAGCAGCTTTCGGACAGGATGGGGGGCGGCAACTAATGAAAAACTGTTTTTT. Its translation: CASSFRTGWGAATNEKLFF.

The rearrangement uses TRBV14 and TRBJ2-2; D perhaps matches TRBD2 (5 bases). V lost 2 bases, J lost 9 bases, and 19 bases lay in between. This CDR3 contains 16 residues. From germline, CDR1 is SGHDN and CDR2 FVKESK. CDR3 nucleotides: TGTGCCAGCAGCCAAATCACGGGCACCCGAGGGAGGGAGCTGTTTTTT. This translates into CASSQITGTRGRELFF.

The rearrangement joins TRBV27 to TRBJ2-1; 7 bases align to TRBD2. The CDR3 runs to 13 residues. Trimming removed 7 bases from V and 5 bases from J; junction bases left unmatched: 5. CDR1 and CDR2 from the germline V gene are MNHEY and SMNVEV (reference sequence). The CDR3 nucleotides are TGTGCCAGCAACTTCGCGGGAGACAATGAGCAGTTCTTC. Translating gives CASNFAGDNEQFF.

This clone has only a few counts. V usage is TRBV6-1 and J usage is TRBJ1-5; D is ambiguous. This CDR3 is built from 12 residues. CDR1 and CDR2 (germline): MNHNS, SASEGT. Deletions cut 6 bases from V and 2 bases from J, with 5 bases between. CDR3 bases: TGTGCCAGCAGGTCGGGCAATCAGCCCCAGCATTTT. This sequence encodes CASRSGNQPQHF.

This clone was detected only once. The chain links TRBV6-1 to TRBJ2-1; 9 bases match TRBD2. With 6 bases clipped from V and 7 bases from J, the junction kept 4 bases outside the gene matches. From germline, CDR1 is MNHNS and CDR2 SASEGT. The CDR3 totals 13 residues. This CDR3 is CASRAGGSNEQFF. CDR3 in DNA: TGTGCCAGCAGAGCGGGAGGCTCTAATGAGCAGTTCTTC.

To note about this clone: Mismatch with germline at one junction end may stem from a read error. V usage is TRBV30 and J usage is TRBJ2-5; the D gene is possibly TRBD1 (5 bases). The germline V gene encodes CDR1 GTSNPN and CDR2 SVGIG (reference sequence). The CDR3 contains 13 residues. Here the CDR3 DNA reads TGTGCCTGGAGTGCAGGGATTCAAGGGACCCAGTACTTC. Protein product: CAWSAGIQGTQYF.

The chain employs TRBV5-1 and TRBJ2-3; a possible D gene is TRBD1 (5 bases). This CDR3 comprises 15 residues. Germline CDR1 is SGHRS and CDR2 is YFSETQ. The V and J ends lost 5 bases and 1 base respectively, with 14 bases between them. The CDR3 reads CASRSREGGTDTQYF. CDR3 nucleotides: TGCGCCAGCAGGTCCAGGGAAGGCGGCACAGATACGCAGTATTTT. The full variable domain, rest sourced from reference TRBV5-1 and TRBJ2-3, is KAGVTQTPRYLIKTRGQQVTLSCSPISGHRSVSWYQQTPGQGLQFLFEYFSETQRNKGNFPGRFSGRQFSNSRSEMNVSTLELGDSALYLCASRSREGGTDTQYFGPGTRLTVL.

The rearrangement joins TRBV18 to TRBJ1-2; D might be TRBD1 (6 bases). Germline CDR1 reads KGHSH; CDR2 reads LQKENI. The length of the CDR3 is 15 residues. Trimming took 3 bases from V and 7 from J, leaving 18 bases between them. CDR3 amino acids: CASSPYRDGKVGYTF. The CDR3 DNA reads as TGTGCCAGCTCACCTTACAGGGACGGGAAAGTTGGCTACACCTTC. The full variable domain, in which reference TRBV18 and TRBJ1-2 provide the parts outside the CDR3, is NAGVMQNPRHLVRRRGQEARLRCSPMKGHSHVYWYRQLPEEGLKFMVYLQKENIIDESGMPKERFSAEFPKEGPSILRIQQVVRGDSAAYFCASSPYRDGKVGYTFGSGTRLTVV.

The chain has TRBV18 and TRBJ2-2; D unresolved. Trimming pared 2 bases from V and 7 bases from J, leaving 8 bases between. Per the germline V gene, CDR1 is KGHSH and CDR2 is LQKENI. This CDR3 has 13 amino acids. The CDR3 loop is CASSPSKRGELFF. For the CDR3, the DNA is TGTGCCAGCTCACCATCTAAGCGCGGGGAGCTGTTTTTT.

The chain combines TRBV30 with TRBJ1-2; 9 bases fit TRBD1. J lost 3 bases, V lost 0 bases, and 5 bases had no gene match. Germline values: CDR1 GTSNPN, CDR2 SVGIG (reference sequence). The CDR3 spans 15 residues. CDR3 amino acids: CAWSVRTGVHYGYTF. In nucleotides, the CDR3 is TGTGCCTGGAGTGTAAGGACAGGGGTTCACTATGGCTACACCTTC.

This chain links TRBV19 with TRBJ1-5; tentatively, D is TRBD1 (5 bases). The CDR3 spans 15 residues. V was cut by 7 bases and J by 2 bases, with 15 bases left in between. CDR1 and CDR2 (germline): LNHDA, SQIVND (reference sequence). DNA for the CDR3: TGTGCCAGTAAAGGCAGGGTAGACGGCAATCAGCCCCAGCATTTT. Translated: CASKGRVDGNQPQHF.

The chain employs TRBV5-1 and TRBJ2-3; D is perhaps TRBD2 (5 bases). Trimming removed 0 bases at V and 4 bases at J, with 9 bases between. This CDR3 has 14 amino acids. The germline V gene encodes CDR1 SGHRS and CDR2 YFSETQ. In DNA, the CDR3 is TGCGCCAGCAGCTTGGGAGGGCCCCCAGATACGCAGTATTTT. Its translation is CASSLGGPPDTQYF.

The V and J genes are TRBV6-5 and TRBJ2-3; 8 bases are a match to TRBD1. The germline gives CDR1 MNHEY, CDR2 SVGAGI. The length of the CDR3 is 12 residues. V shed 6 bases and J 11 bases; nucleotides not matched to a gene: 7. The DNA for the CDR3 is TGTGCCAGCAGCCCCGGACAGGGAAGGCAGTATTTT. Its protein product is CASSPGQGRQYF.

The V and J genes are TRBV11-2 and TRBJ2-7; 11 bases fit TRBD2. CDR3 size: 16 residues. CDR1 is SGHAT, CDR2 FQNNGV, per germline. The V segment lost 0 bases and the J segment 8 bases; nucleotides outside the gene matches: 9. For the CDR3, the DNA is TGTGCCAGCAGCTTAGATCAGGAACTAGCGGGAGTGCAGCAGTACTTC. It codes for CASSLDQELAGVQQYF. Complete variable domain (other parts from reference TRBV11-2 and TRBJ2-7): EAGVAQSPRYKIIEKRQSVAFWCNPISGHATLYWYQQILGQGPKLLIQFQNNGVVDDSQLPKDRFSAERLKGVDSTLKIQPAKLEDSAVYLCASSLDQELAGVQQYFGPGTRLTVT.

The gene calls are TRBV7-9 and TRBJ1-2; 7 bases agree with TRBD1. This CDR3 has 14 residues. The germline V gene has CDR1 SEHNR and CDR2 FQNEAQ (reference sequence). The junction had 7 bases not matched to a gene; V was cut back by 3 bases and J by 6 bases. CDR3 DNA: TGTGCCAGCAGCTTGACAGGGAGTGATGATGGCTACACCTTC. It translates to CASSLTGSDDGYTF. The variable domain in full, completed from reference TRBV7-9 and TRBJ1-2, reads DTGVSQNPRHKITKRGQNVTFRCDPISEHNRLYWYRQTLGQGPEFLTYFQNEAQLEKSRLLSDRFSAERPKGSFSTLEIQRTEQGDSAMYLCASSLTGSDDGYTFGSGTRLTVV.

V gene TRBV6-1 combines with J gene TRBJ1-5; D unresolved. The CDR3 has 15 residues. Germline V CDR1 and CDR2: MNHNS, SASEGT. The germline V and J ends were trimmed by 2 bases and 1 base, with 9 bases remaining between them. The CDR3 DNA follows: TGTGCCAGCAGTGAACGGGAGATGAGCAATCAGCCCCAGCATTTT. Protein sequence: CASSEREMSNQPQHF.

CDR3 bases: TGTGCCAGCAGCTCCGGGGACTCCTACGAGCAGTACTTC. Amino acid sequence: CASSSGDSYEQYF. The rearrangement links TRBV5-6 to TRBJ2-7; D is possibly TRBD2 (5 bases). CDR1 SGHDT and CDR2 YYEEEE come from the germline V gene. V was cut by 3 bases and J by 0 bases, with 7 bases left in between. The CDR3 has 13 amino acids.

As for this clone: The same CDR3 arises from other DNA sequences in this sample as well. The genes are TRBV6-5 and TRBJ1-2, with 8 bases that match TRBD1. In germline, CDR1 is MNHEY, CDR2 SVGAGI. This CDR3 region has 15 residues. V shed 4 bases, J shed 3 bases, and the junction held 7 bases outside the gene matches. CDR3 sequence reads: CASSLTGESDYGYTF. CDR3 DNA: TGTGCCAGCAGTTTGACAGGGGAAAGCGACTATGGCTACACCTTC.

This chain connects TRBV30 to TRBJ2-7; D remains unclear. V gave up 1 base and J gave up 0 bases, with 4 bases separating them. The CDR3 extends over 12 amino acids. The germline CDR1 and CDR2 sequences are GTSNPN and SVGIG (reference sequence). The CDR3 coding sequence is TGTGCCTGGAGTGGAGACTCCTACGAGCAGTACTTC. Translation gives CAWSGDSYEQYF.

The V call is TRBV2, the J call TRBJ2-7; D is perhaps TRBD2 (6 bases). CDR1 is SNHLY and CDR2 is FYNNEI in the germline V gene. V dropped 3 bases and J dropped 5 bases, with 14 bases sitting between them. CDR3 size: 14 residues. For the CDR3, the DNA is TGTGCCAGCAGTGATGGGCTAGCGTTCAACGAGCAGTACTTC. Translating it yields CASSDGLAFNEQYF.

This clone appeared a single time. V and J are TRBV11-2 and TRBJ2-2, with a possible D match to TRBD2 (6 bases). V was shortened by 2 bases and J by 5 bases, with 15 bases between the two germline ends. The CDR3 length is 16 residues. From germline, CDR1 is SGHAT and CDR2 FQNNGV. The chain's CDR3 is CASSLHPRLATGELFF. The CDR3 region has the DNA TGTGCCAGCAGCTTACACCCGAGGCTAGCGACCGGGGAGCTGTTTTTT.